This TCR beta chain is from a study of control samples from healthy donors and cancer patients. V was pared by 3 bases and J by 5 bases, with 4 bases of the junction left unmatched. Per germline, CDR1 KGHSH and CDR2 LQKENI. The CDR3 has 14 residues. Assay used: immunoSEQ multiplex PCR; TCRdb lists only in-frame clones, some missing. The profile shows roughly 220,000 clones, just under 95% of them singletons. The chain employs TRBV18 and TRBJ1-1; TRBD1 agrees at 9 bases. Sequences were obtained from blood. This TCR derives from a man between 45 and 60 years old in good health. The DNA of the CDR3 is TGTGCCAGCTCACCTCGGACAGGGGTTACTGAAGCTTTCTTT. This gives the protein CASSPRTGVTEAFF.